The 30 T cell receptor beta chains in this list originate from one sample, sequenced in a study of blood T cells in healthy people across ages. Together with a sample-barcoded 5' primer, a J-beta primer mix was included in a second PCR lasting roughly 7 to 11 cycles. TCRdb processed the 5' RACE reads anew with MiXCR; each CDR3 protein has one entry. The sample includes hundreds of thousands of distinct CDR3 sequences, around three fifths of them seen just once. Sequencing was done on a sample of blood. Receptors originate from a man aged 35-49 years in good health.

The chain uses TRBV7-3 and TRBJ2-7; 8 bases line up with TRBD2. V shed 5 bases, J shed 10 bases, and the junction held 16 bases outside the gene matches. This CDR3 contains 15 residues. From germline, CDR1 is SGHTA and CDR2 FQGTGA. DNA for the CDR3: TGTGCCAGCAGCCCCTCTCCGGGAGGGAGGGAGGCCCAGTACTTC. This translates into CASSPSPGGREAQYF. Looking up the rest from reference TRBV7-3 and TRBJ2-7 gives the full variable domain: GAGVSQTPSNKVTEKGKYVELRCDPISGHTALYWYRQSLGQGPEFLIYFQGTGAADDSGLPNDRFFAVRPEGSVSTLKIQRTERGDSAVYLCASSPSPGGREAQYFGPGTRLTVT.

This clonotype was observed many times. The chain couples TRBV4-3 to TRBJ2-7; D gene uncertain. The germline V gene has CDR1 LGHNA and CDR2 YSLEER. The ends were cut back, 0 bases at V and 6 bases at J, with 12 bases in the middle. The CDR3 contains 14 residues. Here the CDR3 DNA reads TGCGCCAGCAGCCAAGATTTTGGCTGTTGCGAGCAGTACTTC. It codes for CASSQDFGCCEQYF.

The V gene is TRBV11-1, the J gene TRBJ2-4; the D is unclear. V lost 6 bases and J lost 0, with 6 bases in between. CDR1 SGHAT and CDR2 FQDESV come from the germline V gene (reference sequence). CDR3 length equals 13 residues. CDR3 loop: CASRDQAKNIQYF. As DNA, the CDR3 is TGTGCCAGCAGGGACCAAGCCAAAAACATTCAGTACTTC.

The chain joins TRBV28 to TRBJ2-1, with TRBD1 identical over 8 bases. Germline V gene lookup returns CDR1 MDHEN and CDR2 SYDVKM. The CDR3 length is 16 residues. After removal of 6 bases from V and 7 bases from J, the junction contained 14 bases not matched to a gene. CDR3 sequence: CASRLIRTGFLNEQFF. In nucleotides, the CDR3 is TGTGCCAGCAGACTAATTAGGACAGGGTTTTTGAATGAGCAGTTCTTC. Full variable domain (rest looked up from reference TRBV28 and TRBJ2-1): DVKVTQSSRYLVKRTGEKVFLECVQDMDHENMFWYRQDPGLGLRLIYFSYDVKMKEKGDIPEGYSVSREKKERFSLILESASTNQTSMYLCASRLIRTGFLNEQFFGPGTRLTVL.

The chain is built from TRBV4-1 and TRBJ1-1; unclear D gene. From germline, CDR1 is MGHRA and CDR2 YSYEKL. Between the trimmed V and J ends, which lost 2 bases and 10 bases, there was a span of 8 bases. The CDR3 runs to 11 residues. The CDR3 DNA follows: TGCGCCAGCAGCCAACCAACGGGAGCTTTCTTT. Protein: CASSQPTGAFF.

This clonotype was picked up a small number of times. V gene TRBV7-8 combines with J gene TRBJ2-7; 8 positions match TRBD1. The CDR3 is made up of 14 amino acids. The V segment lost 5 bases and the J segment 7 bases; nucleotides outside the gene matches: 10. Germline loops: CDR1 SGHVS, CDR2 FQNEAQ. The CDR3 nucleotides are TGTGCCAGCAGCGTAAGGACAGGGATCAATGAGCAGTACTTC. It specifies CASSVRTGINEQYF.

The J gene is TRBJ2-3, the V gene TRBV12-5, with D tentatively TRBD1 or TRBD2 (6 bases each). V was trimmed by 4 bases and J by 1 base, leaving 12 bases between them. Germline V CDR1 and CDR2: LGHNT, FRNRAP. This CDR3 comprises 15 residues. The CDR3 sequence: CASGSGASRTDTQYF. In DNA, the CDR3 is TGTGCTAGTGGTTCGGGGGCCTCTCGCACAGATACGCAGTATTTT.

The gene calls are TRBV20-1 and TRBJ1-5; D might be TRBD1 (5 bases). This CDR3 is built from 14 residues. The V gene lost 5 bases and the J gene lost 7 bases, with 18 bases spanning the gap. From germline, CDR1 is DFQATT and CDR2 SNEGSKA (reference sequence). The CDR3 reads CSASEGAGRQPQHF. Here the CDR3 DNA reads TGCAGTGCTTCCGAAGGGGCGGGGAGACAGCCCCAGCATTTT.

This clonotype was counted ten times or more. The J gene is TRBJ1-2, the V gene TRBV11-3; 8 nucleotides match TRBD1. CDR3 length: 18 residues. V lost 1 base and J lost 8; bases outside the gene matches: 18. The germline V gene encodes CDR1 SGHNT and CDR2 YENEEA. The CDR3 is CASSLVVLGQASLGGYTF. CDR3 coding DNA: TGTGCCAGCAGCTTAGTCGTCTTGGGACAGGCCTCCTTAGGGGGCTACACCTTC. Based on the CDR3 plus reference TRBV11-3 and TRBJ1-2, the full variable domain is EAGVVQSPRYKIIEKKQPVAFWCNPISGHNTLYWYLQNLGQGPELLIRYENEEAVDDSQLPKDRFSAERLKGVDSTLKIQPAELGDSAVYLCASSLVVLGQASLGGYTFGSGTRLTVV.

This clonotype was counted between two and nine times. CDR3 in DNA: TGCGCCAGCAGCTTGGTCCCAAGCGGGAGCGCCTACAATGAGCAGTTCTTC. Protein product: CASSLVPSGSAYNEQFF. The chain uses TRBV5-1 and TRBJ2-1, with 8 bases aligning to TRBD2. CDR3 length equals 17 residues. The germline CDR1 and CDR2 sequences are SGHRS and YFSETQ. V gave up 0 bases and J gave up 2 bases; unmatched junction bases: 7.

The chain is built from TRBV7-3 and TRBJ2-1; no clear D. There are 13 residues in the CDR3. Trimming took off 5 bases at V and 10 bases at J, with 15 bases between the two ends. Germline CDR1 is SGHTA and CDR2 is FQGTGA. CDR3 loop: CASSPPGPSEQFF. The CDR3 nucleotides are TGTGCCAGCAGCCCCCCCGGTCCCAGCGAGCAGTTCTTC.

The CDR3 coding sequence is TGTGCCAGCAGTTTACTTGGACTTACCGGGGAGCTGTTTTTT. Protein: CASSLLGLTGELFF. This chain joins TRBV28 and TRBJ2-2; possibly TRBD2 for D (5 bases). Germline V gives CDR1 MDHEN, CDR2 SYDVKM. The length of the CDR3 is 14 residues. Between the trimmed V and J ends, which lost 2 bases and 5 bases, there was a span of 9 bases.

The rearrangement joins TRBV18 to TRBJ2-5, with D hard to call. Trimming took 6 bases from V and 11 from J, leaving 16 bases between them. Germline CDR1 and CDR2: KGHSH and LQKENI. This CDR3 region has 12 residues. The CDR3 DNA reads TGTGCCAGCTCTGGACGCCTGGGCCTGCAGTACTTC. Amino acid sequence: CASSGRLGLQYF.

In its sample, this clonotype was seen a few times. The genes are TRBV3-1 and TRBJ1-1; D unclear. This CDR3 contains 14 residues. Per germline, CDR1 LGHDT and CDR2 YNNKEL (reference sequence). V was cut by 1 base and J by 5 bases, with 11 bases left in between. Here the CDR3 reads CASSQVSRTTEAFF. In DNA form, the CDR3 reads TGTGCCAGCAGCCAAGTCAGTAGAACAACTGAAGCTTTCTTT.

This sequence joins TRBV6-2 or TRBV6-3 and TRBJ2-4; D is possibly TRBD1 (6 bases). Matching the DNA end better, TRBJ2-7 makes the J call doubtful. The CDR3 extends over 14 amino acids. Germline CDR1 and CDR2: MNHEY and SVGEGT. CDR3 residues: CASGTRTLRYEQYF. The DNA of the CDR3 is TGTGCCAGCGGGACACGGACACTGCGCTACGAGCAGTACTTC.

This chain connects TRBV29-1 to TRBJ2-5; 10 bases fit TRBD1. The DNA end favors TRBJ2-7, so the J call may be wrong. Germline CDR1 is SQVTM and CDR2 is ANQGSEA. This CDR3 contains 15 residues. CDR3 nucleotide sequence: TGCAGCGTTGGGGGTTTCGGGACAGGGGTTTACGAGCAGTACTTC. Amino acids: CSVGGFGTGVYEQYF.

This clonotype was counted a few times. The chain uses TRBV25-1 and TRBJ2-7; tentative D call: TRBD2 (6 bases). V lost 10 bases and J lost 2, with 18 bases in between. The CDR3 consists of 14 residues. Germline CDR1 MGHDK, CDR2 SYGVNS. CDR3 residues: CATTTTGLPYEQYF. The CDR3 region has the DNA TGTGCCACCACCACGACGGGACTCCCCTACGAGCAGTACTTC.

The chain links TRBV15 to TRBJ2-2; tentatively, D is TRBD2 (6 bases). The CDR3 loop spans 15 amino acids. Per germline, CDR1 LNHNV and CDR2 YYDKDF (reference sequence). Trimming took 1 base from V and 6 from J, leaving 12 bases between them. Here the CDR3 DNA reads TGTGCCACCAGCAGAGGCTCGGGGGAGGCCGGGGAGCTGTTTTTT. Translation: CATSRGSGEAGELFF.

The chain has TRBV27 and TRBJ2-3; D is possibly TRBD2 (6 bases). CDR1 and CDR2 (germline): MNHEY, SMNVEV (reference sequence). V lost 6 bases and J lost 5, with 15 bases in between. The CDR3 is 14 amino acids. The CDR3 DNA follows: TGTGCCAGCAGCGACGGGAGAGGTGAAGATACGCAGTATTTT. Translating it yields CASSDGRGEDTQYF.

CDR3 residues: CASSVSTNPYEQYF. CDR3 DNA sequence: TGTGCCAGCAGTGTGAGCACAAATCCCTACGAGCAGTACTTC. This chain links TRBV2 with TRBJ2-7; D gene ambiguous. CDR1 is SNHLY and CDR2 is FYNNEI in the germline V gene. This CDR3 is built from 14 residues. The V end lost 4 bases, the J end lost 2 bases, and 12 bases lay between the germline ends. The full variable domain, its missing parts supplied by reference TRBV2 and TRBJ2-7, is EPEVTQTPSHQVTQMGQEVILRCVPISNHLYFYWYRQILGQKVEFLVSFYNNEISEKSEIFDDQFSVERPDGSNFTLKIRSTKLEDSAMYFCASSVSTNPYEQYFGPGTRLTVT.

This clonotype was observed a few times. The V and J genes are TRBV28 and TRBJ2-2, with D perhaps matching TRBD1 (5 bases). The CDR3 has 12 residues. Trimming left V 5 bases short and J 7 bases short, with 8 bases between. Germline CDR1 is MDHEN and CDR2 is SYDVKM. The CDR3 here is CASSEQDGELFF. The DNA of the CDR3 is TGTGCCAGCAGTGAACAGGACGGGGAGCTGTTTTTT.

V and J are TRBV7-2 and TRBJ2-3, with 8 bases matching TRBD2. V trimming: 5 bases; J trimming: 0 bases; junction bases outside the gene matches: 13. Germline values: CDR1 SGHTA, CDR2 FQGNSA. There are 18 residues in the CDR3. In DNA form, the CDR3 reads TGTGCCAGCAGCCTATGGTCCGCGGGAGGCACTAGCACAGATACGCAGTATTTT. This encodes CASSLWSAGGTSTDTQYF.

The V call is TRBV5-6, the J call TRBJ2-3; D gene unclear. Germline assignment: CDR1 SGHDT and CDR2 YYEEEE. CDR3 size: 13 residues. With 4 bases removed from V and 7 bases from J, the gap between germline ends came to 13 bases. The CDR3 coding sequence is TGTGCCAGCAGCCAATACCGGGTCTATACGCAGTATTTT. Translation: CASSQYRVYTQYF.

The chain couples TRBV12-5 to TRBJ2-1; D is perhaps TRBD2 (6 bases). Germline CDR1 reads LGHNT; CDR2 reads FRNRAP. Deletions cut 2 bases from V and 5 bases from J, with 16 bases between. The CDR3 loop spans 16 amino acids. The CDR3 loop reads CASGLWVGRKNNEQFF. CDR3 coding DNA: TGTGCTAGTGGTTTGTGGGTCGGGAGAAAGAACAATGAGCAGTTCTTC.

This clonotype was counted only a few times. The V gene is TRBV6-6, the J gene TRBJ2-2, with no clear D. Trimming pared 2 bases from V and 0 bases from J, leaving 10 bases between. The V gene's germline CDR1 is MNHNY and CDR2 SVGAGI (reference sequence). There are 16 residues in the CDR3. CDR3 sequence (DNA): TGTGCCAGCAGTTACCAACGCCGTACGAACACCGGGGAGCTGTTTTTT. It yields the protein CASSYQRRTNTGELFF.

The chain couples TRBV28 to TRBJ1-4; D gene unclear. The germline CDR1 and CDR2 sequences are MDHEN and SYDVKM. V lost 6 bases, J lost 12 bases, and 20 bases lay in between. The length of the CDR3 is 14 residues. CDR3 sequence (DNA): TGTGCCAGCAGACTGGGCCCCCTCGGGGAAGAACTGTTTTTT. It yields the protein CASRLGPLGEELFF.

This rearrangement joins TRBV14 to TRBJ2-1; TRBD1 might be the D (6 bases). The CDR3 totals 16 residues. The V gene's germline CDR1 is SGHDN and CDR2 FVKESK. The V end lost 4 bases, the J end lost 2 bases, and 15 bases lay between the germline ends. The CDR3 DNA is TGTGCCAGCAGCCCTCCCCCAGGGACACCCTACAATGAGCAGTTCTTC. It is translated as CASSPPPGTPYNEQFF.

The gene calls are TRBV7-2 and TRBJ1-5, with a tentative D call TRBD1 (6 bases). The V gene's germline CDR1 is SGHTA and CDR2 FQGNSA. The length of the CDR3 is 15 residues. Between the trimmed V and J ends, which lost 6 bases and 6 bases, there was a span of 18 bases. DNA of the CDR3: TGTGCCAGCAGTATCGACTGGGGGGCCGGTCAGCCCCAGCATTTT. Amino acids: CASSIDWGAGQPQHF. Full variable domain (outside the CDR3, taken from reference TRBV7-2 and TRBJ1-5): GAGVSQSPSNKVTEKGKDVELRCDPISGHTALYWYRQSLGQGLEFLIYFQGNSAPDKSGLPSDRFSAERTGGSVSTLTIQRTQQEDSAVYLCASSIDWGAGQPQHFGDGTRLSIL.

This clonotype appeared a few times. The chain links TRBV20-1 to TRBJ1-5; TRBD1 is a possible D gene (6 bases). The CDR3 extends over 15 amino acids. V was cut by 3 bases and J by 3 bases, with 15 bases left in between. Germline CDR1 reads DFQATT; CDR2 reads SNEGSKA (reference sequence). The CDR3 here is CSARRPGALNQPQHF. CDR3 DNA sequence: TGCAGTGCTAGGCGGCCAGGGGCCCTCAATCAGCCCCAGCATTTT.

The genes are TRBV11-2 and TRBJ2-4; 9 nucleotides match TRBD1. The CDR3 extends over 18 amino acids. Germline assignment: CDR1 SGHAT and CDR2 FQNNGV. V shed 2 bases and J 1 base; nucleotides not matched to a gene: 9. CDR3 DNA sequence: TGTGCCAGCAGCTTAAGGGACAGGGACGCGAGGGCCAAAAACATTCAGTACTTC. It codes for CASSLRDRDARAKNIQYF.